These 29 T cell receptor beta chains were sequenced from one sample in a study of blood T cell repertoires in COVID-19. The protocol was immunoSEQ multiplex PCR, while the TCRdb copy is restricted to in-frame clones and leaves out a portion. The table lists tens of thousands of clones, almost 85% of them singletons. Sequenced input: peripheral blood. These receptors originate from an older woman with acute or convalescent COVID-19.

The chain recombines TRBV4-1 with TRBJ2-1; 12 positions match TRBD2. Trimming cost V 0 bases and J 4 bases; bases outside gene matches: 10. CDR1 MGHRA and CDR2 YSYEKL come from the germline V gene. The length of the CDR3 is 19 residues. Here the CDR3 reads CASSQDRLAGASRYNEQFF. The CDR3 DNA reads as TGCGCCAGCAGCCAAGATCGACTAGCGGGGGCCTCCAGATACAATGAGCAGTTCTTC.

The chain uses TRBV5-1 and TRBJ1-1; 7 bases are shared with TRBD1. The V and J ends lost 4 bases and 8 bases, in that order; junction bases with no gene match: 17. The CDR3 is 16 residues long. Germline V gene sequence: CDR1 SGHRS, CDR2 YFSETQ. The CDR3, as DNA: TGCGCCAGCAGCGGTCCGGACAGGAAGGCTCTAACGGAAGCTTTCTTT. This sequence encodes CASSGPDRKALTEAFF.

The chain links TRBV29-1 to TRBJ2-5; 10 bases fit TRBD2. Trimming took 6 bases from V and 4 from J; bases not matched to a gene: 11. This CDR3 contains 15 residues. Germline lookup yields CDR1 SQVTM and CDR2 ANQGSEA. The CDR3 region is CSVPRLAGLAETQYF. The CDR3 coding sequence is TGCAGCGTGCCCAGACTAGCGGGCTTGGCAGAGACCCAGTACTTC.

This chain joins TRBV27 and TRBJ2-2, with D possibly TRBD1 on 5 matching bases. Germline lookup yields CDR1 MNHEY and CDR2 SMNVEV (reference sequence). CDR3 length equals 15 residues. The V gene lost 6 bases and the J gene lost 6 bases, with 17 bases spanning the gap. In DNA form, the CDR3 reads TGTGCCAGCAGCCCCTCCGGATTAGGGGCCGGGGAGCTGTTTTTT. It codes for CASSPSGLGAGELFF.

The chain recombines TRBV5-1 with TRBJ1-2; no firm D call. This CDR3 spans 15 amino acids. Germline CDR1 is SGHRS and CDR2 is YFSETQ. V lost 0 bases to trimming and J lost 2 bases, with 11 bases between them. The CDR3 reads CASSLGSGLNYGYTF. The DNA for the CDR3 is TGCGCCAGCAGCTTGGGCTCAGGACTGAACTATGGCTACACCTTC. Full variable domain (outside the CDR3, taken from reference TRBV5-1 and TRBJ1-2): KAGVTQTPRYLIKTRGQQVTLSCSPISGHRSVSWYQQTPGQGLQFLFEYFSETQRNKGNFPGRFSGRQFSNSRSEMNVSTLELGDSALYLCASSLGSGLNYGYTFGSGTRLTVV.

There are a few counts of this clone. This sequence joins TRBV3-1 (or the pseudogene TRBV3-2) and TRBJ1-1; TRBD1 is a possible D gene (5 bases). This CDR3 contains 14 residues. Trimming pared 5 bases from V and 1 base from J, leaving 11 bases between. The germline CDR1 and CDR2 sequences are LGHDT and YNNKEL (reference sequence). CDR3 residues: CASSFQGTNTEAFF. CDR3 sequence (DNA): TGTGCCAGCAGCTTCCAGGGTACGAACACTGAAGCTTTCTTT.

The chain employs TRBV24-1 and TRBJ2-3; TRBD1 agrees at 9 bases. Germline CDR1 and CDR2: KGHDR and SFDVKD. Trimming removed 1 base from V and 0 bases from J; junction bases left unmatched: 4. The CDR3 totals 17 residues. The CDR3 loop is CATSDLGTGPSTDTQYF. The CDR3, as DNA: TGTGCCACCAGTGATTTAGGGACAGGGCCCAGCACAGATACGCAGTATTTT.

The genes are TRBV7-2 and TRBJ2-7, with TRBD1 matching 9 bases. The CDR3 is 13 amino acids. The germline V gene has CDR1 SGHTA and CDR2 FQGNSA. After removal of 5 bases from V and 3 bases from J, the junction contained 2 bases not matched to a gene. The CDR3 DNA reads as TGTGCCAGCAGCCGGGACAGGGACTACGAGCAGTACTTC. Its protein is CASSRDRDYEQYF.

V and J are TRBV7-9 and TRBJ1-2, with a tentative D call TRBD1 (5 bases). V was trimmed by 2 bases and J by 6 bases, leaving 10 bases between them. This CDR3 contains 13 residues. Germline loops: CDR1 SEHNR, CDR2 FQNEAQ (reference sequence). The CDR3 DNA is TGTGCCAGCAGCTTATTCAGGGCGGATGGCTACACCTTC. This codes for CASSLFRADGYTF.

The chain has TRBV18 and TRBJ2-1; 12 bases fit TRBD2. The CDR3 is 15 residues long. CDR1 and CDR2 from the germline V gene are KGHSH and LQKENI. J was trimmed by 7 bases and V by 2 bases; bases with no gene match: 3. CDR3 in amino acids: CASSPTSGGNNEQFF. Written as DNA, the CDR3 is TGTGCCAGCTCACCAACTAGCGGGGGGAATAATGAGCAGTTCTTC.

The chain couples TRBV7-9 to TRBJ1-1; 8 bases agree with TRBD1. The CDR3 covers 14 residues. Unmatched junction bases numbered 4, after V lost 5 bases and J lost 2 bases. The germline V gene has CDR1 SEHNR and CDR2 FQNEAQ (reference sequence). This CDR3 reads CASSTGQVNTEAFF. CDR3 nucleotides: TGTGCCAGCAGCACGGGACAGGTAAACACTGAAGCTTTCTTT.

Comment on this clone: An end of the junction differs from the germline gene, which may be a read error. V gene TRBV5-8 combines with J gene TRBJ2-1, with TRBD2 matching over 9 bases. The CDR3 totals 15 residues. Per the germline V gene, CDR1 is SGHTS and CDR2 is YDEGEE. For the CDR3, the DNA is TGTGCCAGCACCTTGCCTAGCGGGGTTGATAATGAGCAGTTCTTC. Residues: CASTLPSGVDNEQFF. The full variable domain, with the rest looked up from reference TRBV5-8 and TRBJ2-1, is EAGVTQSPTHLIKTRGQQATLRCSPISGHTSVYWYQQALGLGLQFLLWYDEGEERNRGNFPPRFSGRQFPNYSSELNVNALELEDSALYLCASTLPSGVDNEQFFGPGTRLTVL.

The rearrangement uses TRBV6-5 and TRBJ2-7; 10 bases map to TRBD1. J was trimmed by 1 base and V by 4 bases; bases with no gene match: 4. Germline lookup yields CDR1 MNHEY and CDR2 SVGAGI. The CDR3 has 15 amino acids. The CDR3 nucleotides read TGTGCCAGCAGTTCGACAGGGGGCTCGTCCTACGAGCAGTACTTC. Translating gives CASSSTGGSSYEQYF.

This CDR3 reads CASLGTVPGYTF. The CDR3 bases are TGTGCCAGCCTCGGGACAGTCCCTGGCTACACCTTC. The chain recombines TRBV6-5 with TRBJ1-2, with 7 bases that match TRBD1. CDR1 is MNHEY and CDR2 is SVGAGI in the germline V gene. Losses at the gene ends were 8 bases for V and 7 bases for J; bases not matched to a gene: 7. The CDR3 totals 12 residues.

V and J are TRBV6-2 or TRBV6-3 and TRBJ2-7, with TRBD2 identical over 13 bases. V lost 0 bases to trimming and J lost 3 bases; unmatched junction nucleotides: 5. Germline CDR1 and CDR2: MNHEY and SVGEGT. The CDR3 spans 17 residues. The chain's CDR3 is CASSYSTSGGNYYEQYF. The CDR3 DNA follows: TGTGCCAGCAGTTACTCGACTAGCGGGGGGAATTACTACGAGCAGTACTTC.

V gene TRBV18 combines with J gene TRBJ1-1, with D unclear. Trimming cost V 4 bases and J 0 bases, with 12 bases left between them. CDR3 size: 15 residues. Germline V gene lookup returns CDR1 KGHSH and CDR2 LQKENI. CDR3 amino acids: CASSQLAGMNTEAFF. Here the CDR3 DNA reads TGTGCCAGCTCACAATTGGCAGGAATGAACACTGAAGCTTTCTTT.

The genes are TRBV12-3 or TRBV12-4 and TRBJ1-2, with a tentative D call TRBD1 (5 bases). Trimming shortened V by 6 bases and J by 3 bases, and 11 bases separated the two germline ends. There are 13 residues in the CDR3. Here the CDR3 DNA reads TGTGCCAGCAGCTTGGGAGGGGACTATGGCTACACCTTC. Its translation is CASSLGGDYGYTF.

The V call is TRBV20-1, the J call TRBJ1-6; D gene ambiguous. The CDR3 totals 14 residues. V was trimmed by 3 bases and J by 7 bases, leaving 13 bases between them. The germline CDR1 and CDR2 sequences are DFQATT and SNEGSKA (reference sequence). In nucleotides, the CDR3 is TGCAGTGCTAGTCCCCAGACGGGAAATTCACCCCTCCACTTT. Its protein product is CSASPQTGNSPLHF.

This rearrangement joins TRBV7-3 to TRBJ2-7; TRBD1 agrees at 9 bases. This CDR3 contains 15 residues. The ends lost 7 bases at V and 2 bases at J; junction bases unmatched: 9. From germline, CDR1 is SGHTA and CDR2 FQGTGA. CDR3: CASNRPGQGTYEQYF. In DNA, the CDR3 is TGTGCCAGCAACCGACCGGGACAGGGAACCTACGAGCAGTACTTC.

This chain uses TRBV5-6 with TRBJ1-6, with a possible D match to TRBD1 (5 bases). Trimming removed 1 base at V and 0 bases at J, with 8 bases between. This CDR3 has 16 residues. Germline V gene lookup returns CDR1 SGHDT and CDR2 YYEEEE. CDR3 residues: CASSLRGNSYNSPLHF. The CDR3 bases are TGTGCCAGCAGCTTGAGGGGCAACTCCTATAATTCACCCCTCCACTTT.

This chain links TRBV6-1 with TRBJ1-2; TRBD1 aligns across 8 bases. CDR1 and CDR2 from the germline V gene are MNHNS and SASEGT. This CDR3 region has 14 residues. V shed 3 bases and J 0 bases; nucleotides not matched to a gene: 0. The CDR3 is CASSETGANYGYTF. The CDR3 bases are TGTGCCAGCAGTGAGACAGGGGCTAACTATGGCTACACCTTC.

The chain links TRBV6-1 to TRBJ2-1, with 11 bases that match TRBD2. Germline CDR1 and CDR2: MNHNS and SASEGT. The CDR3 totals 15 residues. V lost 1 base and J lost 9; bases outside the gene matches: 5. CDR3 sequence reads: CASSEGIAGGREQFF. DNA of the CDR3: TGTGCCAGCAGTGAAGGGATAGCGGGGGGGCGTGAGCAGTTCTTC.

The chain has TRBV2 and TRBJ1-1, with D hard to call. The CDR3 is made up of 15 amino acids. Germline values: CDR1 SNHLY, CDR2 FYNNEI. With 3 bases removed from V and 0 bases from J, the gap between germline ends came to 11 bases. The DNA for the CDR3 is TGTGCCAGCAGTGATATCGGGAGAGTGAACACTGAAGCTTTCTTT. Protein sequence: CASSDIGRVNTEAFF.

This chain joins TRBV14 and TRBJ1-6; D perhaps matches TRBD1 (5 bases). The CDR3 has 16 residues. Deletions cut 1 base from V and 3 bases from J, with 10 bases between. The germline V gene has CDR1 SGHDN and CDR2 FVKESK. The CDR3 here is CASSQGQLIYNSPLHF. CDR3 in DNA: TGTGCCAGCAGCCAAGGACAGCTAATCTATAATTCACCCCTCCACTTT.

The chain couples TRBV3-1 (or the pseudogene TRBV3-2) to TRBJ1-2; 8 nucleotides agree with TRBD1. Germline-derived CDR1 and CDR2 are LGHDT and YNNKEL (reference sequence). The junction had 8 bases not matched to a gene; V was cut back by 0 bases and J by 8 bases. The CDR3 contains 15 residues. In DNA, the CDR3 is TGTGCCAGCAGCCAAGAATCGGGACGACAGGGGGGCTACACCTTC. Protein product: CASSQESGRQGGYTF.

The genes are TRBV21-1 and TRBJ1-2. TRBV21-1 is deemed a pseudogene. The CDR3 has 15 residues. The CDR3 region has the DNA TGTGCCAGACCCACCCAGGGAGGAGGTGGGAGAAGCTACACCTTC. Encoded protein: CARPTQGGGGRSYTF.

V gene TRBV15 combines with J gene TRBJ2-2; 9 bases fit TRBD2. Germline CDR1 LNHNV, CDR2 YYDKDF (reference sequence). CDR3 length: 13 residues. Trimming at V came to 8 bases and at J to 6 bases, leaving 4 bases not matched to a gene. CDR3 nucleotides: TGTGCCACCGGTCGCGGGGGGGCCGGGGAGCTGTTTTTT. Translation gives CATGRGGAGELFF.

This rearrangement joins TRBV7-8 to TRBJ1-4, with D unresolved. Germline values: CDR1 SGHVS, CDR2 FQNEAQ. The CDR3 contains 14 residues. The ends were cut back, 4 bases at V and 3 bases at J, with 9 bases in the middle. The CDR3 DNA follows: TGTGCCAGCAGCTCAGGAATTTCTAATGAAAAACTGTTTTTT. Translating gives CASSSGISNEKLFF.

V usage is TRBV9 and J usage is TRBJ2-1, with 7 bases fitting TRBD1. V shed 4 bases and J 4 bases; nucleotides not matched to a gene: 8. There are 15 residues in the CDR3. Germline loops: CDR1 SGDLS, CDR2 YYNGEE. CDR3 region: CASSPTGDRYNEQFF. The CDR3 DNA is TGTGCCAGCAGCCCGACTGGGGACAGATACAATGAGCAGTTCTTC. The entire variable domain, with the rest obtained from reference TRBV9 and TRBJ2-1, is as follows: DSGVTQTPKHLITATGQRVTLRCSPRSGDLSVYWYQQSLDQGLQFLIQYYNGEERAKGNILERFSAQQFPDLHSELNLSSLELGDSALYFCASSPTGDRYNEQFFGPGTRLTVL.